The 24 T cell receptor beta chains listed next were all sequenced from one sample in a study of T cell responses to AZD1222 COVID-19 vaccine. Profiling relied on immunoSEQ multiplex PCR, and the TCRdb table lists in-frame clones only, not all of them. This sample has approximately 26,000 clones; 88% occur once, and the top ten carry approximately 2.6%. Sequenced material: peripheral blood, taken 28 days after the second AZD1222 dose. All receptors come from an adult who received the AZD1222 COVID-19 vaccine.

The chain has TRBV7-3 and TRBJ2-1, with 7 bases fitting TRBD2. The V gene's germline CDR1 is SGHTA and CDR2 FQGTGA. The CDR3 covers 13 residues. J was trimmed by 6 bases and V by 2 bases; bases with no gene match: 1. The CDR3: CASSLGGGNEQFF. CDR3 nucleotides: TGTGCCAGCAGCTTAGGCGGGGGCAATGAGCAGTTCTTC.

CDR3 nucleotide sequence: TGTGCCAGTAGTATAGTTGAGATCAATCAGCCCCAGCATTTT. Its translation is CASSIVEINQPQHF. This chain links TRBV19 with TRBJ1-5; D gene unclear. The CDR3 length is 14 residues. Germline loops: CDR1 LNHDA, CDR2 SQIVND (reference sequence). Trimming cost V 1 base and J 3 bases, with 7 bases left between them.

The chain employs TRBV4-1 and TRBJ2-2; TRBD1 might be the D (6 bases). V was clipped by 2 bases and J by 1 base, with 17 bases between them. CDR3 length: 18 amino acids. Germline CDR1 MGHRA, CDR2 YSYEKL. The CDR3 bases are TGCGCCAGCAGCCAAAGGGACAAAGGTCAGAGGAACACCGGGGAGCTGTTTTTT. Its protein product is CASSQRDKGQRNTGELFF.

The chain has TRBV10-3 and TRBJ2-3; 9 nucleotides align to TRBD1. The V gene end was trimmed by 0 bases and the J gene end by 4 bases; junction bases not matched to a gene: 5. CDR3 length: 16 residues. Germline assignment: CDR1 ENHRY and CDR2 SYGVKD. In DNA form, the CDR3 reads TGTGCCATCAGTGAGTCAGGGGGACAGGGAGCAGATACGCAGTATTTT. Amino acid sequence: CAISESGGQGADTQYF.

This clone was detected only once. This chain joins TRBV19 and TRBJ1-4; TRBD1 might be the D (6 bases). CDR1 is LNHDA, CDR2 SQIVND, per germline (reference sequence). Trimming pared 3 bases from V and 6 bases from J, leaving 17 bases between. The CDR3 has 16 residues. This CDR3 is CASSIGAGRGHEKLFF. The CDR3 nucleotides read TGTGCCAGTAGTATTGGGGCGGGACGGGGGCATGAAAAACTGTTTTTT.

The chain employs TRBV5-1 and TRBJ2-2; D is unclear. This CDR3 region has 15 residues. Germline lookup yields CDR1 SGHRS and CDR2 YFSETQ. V gave up 5 bases and J gave up 5 bases, with 16 bases separating them. The CDR3 here is CASRPGVGSTGELFF. The CDR3 DNA reads as TGCGCCAGCAGGCCCGGTGTAGGGTCGACCGGGGAGCTGTTTTTT.

The chain has TRBV4-3 and TRBJ1-3; possible D gene TRBD1, 5 bases. The CDR3 loop spans 15 amino acids. V was cut by 4 bases and J by 2 bases, with 12 bases left in between. Per germline, CDR1 LGHNA and CDR2 YSLEER. CDR3 residues: CASSRSMGAGNTIYF. The CDR3, as DNA: TGCGCCAGCAGCCGTTCTATGGGGGCTGGAAACACCATATATTTT.

This sequence joins TRBV10-2 and TRBJ2-1; 11 bases are a match to TRBD2. CDR3 length: 15 amino acids. Germline V gene sequence: CDR1 WSHSY, CDR2 SAAADI. Germline trimming cut 0 bases from V and 15 bases from J; bases unmatched to any gene: 10. The CDR3: CASSESITSGGRGFF. The CDR3 nucleotides are TGCGCCAGCAGTGAGTCGATTACTAGCGGGGGCCGGGGGTTCTTC.

The V call is TRBV25-1, the J call TRBJ1-5; D is undetermined. V lost 6 bases, J lost 10 bases, and 19 bases lay in between. CDR1 and CDR2 from the germline V gene are MGHDK and SYGVNS. The CDR3 is 14 residues long. The CDR3 DNA reads as TGTGCCAGCAGCGACGAACAGCACGGGAGCCCCCAGCATTTT. Its translation is CASSDEQHGSPQHF.

This clone occurred once. The chain recombines TRBV18 with TRBJ2-5; D might be TRBD1 (6 bases). The V gene's germline CDR1 is KGHSH and CDR2 LQKENI. The CDR3 runs to 15 residues. The V end was cut by 3 bases, the J end by 1 base, with 12 bases between. DNA of the CDR3: TGTGCCAGCTCACCTTTGGACAGCGTCCAAGAGACCCAGTACTTC. Translation gives CASSPLDSVQETQYF.

The J gene is TRBJ1-5, the V gene TRBV19; 8 positions match TRBD1. Germline CDR1 reads LNHDA; CDR2 reads SQIVND (reference sequence). This CDR3 comprises 18 residues. V was pared by 5 bases and J by 0 bases, with 12 bases of the junction left unmatched. The CDR3 reads CASSWEDRGVYSNQPQHF. The DNA of the CDR3 is TGTGCCAGTAGTTGGGAAGACAGGGGCGTTTATAGCAATCAGCCCCAGCATTTT. Filled out from reference TRBV19 and TRBJ1-5, the complete variable domain reads DGGITQSPKYLFRKEGQNVTLSCEQNLNHDAMYWYRQDPGQGLRLIYYSQIVNDFQKGDIAEGYSVSREKKESFPLTVTSAQKNPTAFYLCASSWEDRGVYSNQPQHFGDGTRLSIL.

V usage is TRBV10-2 and J usage is TRBJ2-7; D is perhaps TRBD2 (5 bases). The CDR3 runs to 14 residues. V was shortened by 4 bases and J by 0 bases, with 10 bases between the two germline ends. Germline loops: CDR1 WSHSY, CDR2 SAAADI. The CDR3 region has the DNA TGCGCCAGCAGTGTGAACGGGGACTCCTACGAGCAGTACTTC. Encoded protein: CASSVNGDSYEQYF.

This chain connects TRBV7-2 to TRBJ1-5, with no clear D. The germline V gene has CDR1 SGHTA and CDR2 FQGNSA. The CDR3 has 14 amino acids. V gave up 5 bases and J gave up 2 bases, with 10 bases separating them. The CDR3 reads CASSPGGGNQPQHF. The DNA of the CDR3 is TGTGCCAGCAGCCCAGGCGGGGGCAATCAGCCCCAGCATTTT.

V and J are TRBV19 and TRBJ2-4; 8 nucleotides align to TRBD1. CDR3 length: 11 amino acids. Germline-derived CDR1 and CDR2 are LNHDA and SQIVND (reference sequence). The CDR3 nucleotides read TGTGGGACAGGGTCGTCAAACATTCAGTACTTC. This translates into CGTGSSNIQYF.

The chain has TRBV11-2 and TRBJ2-7, with D perhaps TRBD1 (6 bases). Looked up from germline, CDR1 is SGHAT and CDR2 is FQNNGV. This CDR3 contains 14 residues. Trimming cost V 1 base and J 2 bases, with 9 bases left between them. The CDR3 spells CASSLAQGPYEQYF. CDR3 DNA: TGTGCCAGCAGCTTAGCACAGGGCCCCTACGAGCAGTACTTC. Drawing the rest from reference TRBV11-2 and TRBJ2-7, the complete variable domain is EAGVAQSPRYKIIEKRQSVAFWCNPISGHATLYWYQQILGQGPKLLIQFQNNGVVDDSQLPKDRFSAERLKGVDSTLKIQPAKLEDSAVYLCASSLAQGPYEQYFGPGTRLTVT.

This chain joins TRBV6-2 or TRBV6-3 and TRBJ2-5; a possible D gene is TRBD2 (5 bases). V was shortened by 2 bases and J by 2 bases, with 18 bases between the two germline ends. This CDR3 has 17 amino acids. CDR1 MNHEY and CDR2 SVGEGT come from the germline V gene. CDR3 sequence: CASSYPLGPGTQETQYF. CDR3 coding DNA: TGTGCCAGCAGTTACCCTTTAGGTCCGGGAACACAAGAGACCCAGTACTTC.

This clone was seen once. The chain has TRBV6-5 and TRBJ1-3; D unclear. The germline V gene encodes CDR1 MNHEY and CDR2 SVGAGI. The CDR3 has 14 residues. V was cut by 7 bases and J by 3 bases, with 13 bases left in between. The CDR3 loop reads CASKQGPNGNTIYF. The CDR3 DNA is TGTGCCAGCAAGCAAGGGCCTAATGGAAACACCATATATTTT.

The V gene is TRBV2, the J gene TRBJ2-5; TRBD2 agrees at 7 bases. This CDR3 has 13 residues. V lost 7 bases and J lost 7; bases outside the gene matches: 9. The germline gives CDR1 SNHLY, CDR2 FYNNEI. The DNA for the CDR3 is TGTGCCAGCATCCGGCCCGGGGAGGGGACCCAGTACTTC. Its protein is CASIRPGEGTQYF.

This chain joins TRBV19 and TRBJ1-1, with D perhaps TRBD1 (5 bases). This CDR3 is built from 15 residues. The V gene lost 6 bases and the J gene lost 0 bases, with 14 bases spanning the gap. Germline V gene sequence: CDR1 LNHDA, CDR2 SQIVND (reference sequence). The chain's CDR3 is CASRKGSTVNTEAFF. CDR3 DNA: TGTGCCAGTAGGAAGGGGTCCACCGTGAACACTGAAGCTTTCTTT.

This chain joins TRBV11-2 and TRBJ2-7; tentatively, D is TRBD1 (6 bases). Germline V gene lookup returns CDR1 SGHAT and CDR2 FQNNGV. This CDR3 is 13 amino acids long. Between the trimmed V and J ends, which lost 5 bases and 3 bases, there was a span of 11 bases. The CDR3 loop reads CASSPLGGYEQYF. CDR3 in DNA: TGTGCCAGCAGCCCTCTAGGGGGCTACGAGCAGTACTTC. Complete variable domain (other parts from reference TRBV11-2 and TRBJ2-7): EAGVAQSPRYKIIEKRQSVAFWCNPISGHATLYWYQQILGQGPKLLIQFQNNGVVDDSQLPKDRFSAERLKGVDSTLKIQPAKLEDSAVYLCASSPLGGYEQYFGPGTRLTVT.

This chain uses TRBV6-1 with TRBJ1-6; unclear D gene. V was clipped by 2 bases and J by 9 bases, with 11 bases between them. CDR1 is MNHNS and CDR2 is SASEGT in the germline V gene. The CDR3 length is 14 residues. For the CDR3, the DNA is TGTGCCAGCAGTGAAATAACCGAAACTTCACCCCTCCACTTT. The encoded protein is CASSEITETSPLHF.

The V call is TRBV5-5, the J call TRBJ1-5; 8 bases map to TRBD1. The CDR3 spans 17 residues. Per the germline V gene, CDR1 is SGHKS and CDR2 is YYEKEE (reference sequence). The V gene end was trimmed by 2 bases and the J gene end by 6 bases; junction bases not matched to a gene: 13. CDR3 loop: CASSFQPQGAGSQPQHF. Written as DNA, the CDR3 is TGTGCCAGCAGCTTTCAACCGCAGGGGGCGGGTAGTCAGCCCCAGCATTTT.

This chain's CDR3 is CASSSDRVRGGYTF. The CDR3 bases are TGCGCCAGCAGTTCGGACAGGGTACGCGGGGGCTACACCTTC. This chain connects TRBV5-1 to TRBJ1-2; TRBD1 agrees at 8 bases. Looked up from germline, CDR1 is SGHRS and CDR2 is YFSETQ. With 5 bases clipped from V and 8 bases from J, the junction kept 11 bases outside the gene matches. The CDR3 runs 14 residues.

The CDR3 DNA sequence: TGTGCCAGCAGCCAAGAACAGGGGAACACTGAAGCTTTCTTT. Amino acid sequence: CASSQEQGNTEAFF. The rearrangement joins TRBV3-1 (or the pseudogene TRBV3-2) to TRBJ1-1; TRBD1 might be the D (6 bases). V gave up 0 bases and J gave up 1 base, with 6 bases separating them. From germline, CDR1 is LGHDT and CDR2 YNNKEL (reference sequence). The CDR3 runs 14 residues.